Listed below are T cell receptor beta chains from one sample, sequenced in a study of blood T cell repertoires in COVID-19. Here immunoSEQ multiplex PCR was the method, and the copy in TCRdb shows in-frame clones only, minus some. This table has tens of thousands of clones, around four fifths appearing once. The sequencing sample was made of peripheral blood. Receptors originate from a man in his 70s with acute or convalescent COVID-19. CDR3s include the opening cysteine and the closing phenylalanine or tryptophan. Fields, in order: V gene, CDR3 protein.

>TRBV24-1
CATSDSGSPDRVNYGYTF
>TRBV18
CASSFSYNSYEQYF
>TRBV3-1/TRBV3-2
CASSQGGGGYDGYTF
>TRBV6-1
CASSEAGQGYYGYTF
>TRBV7-9
CASSLMAGYEQYF
>TRBV5-1
CASSTPQGGNEQFF
>TRBV19
CASSIPGDGPYGYTF
>TRBV27
CASSSPFNQPQHF
>TRBV18
CASSSSGQGSNTGELFF
>TRBV5-8
CASRPRTGGGQPQHF
>TRBV5-1
CASSLVGVGGNEQFF
>TRBV11-2
CASSPTTGGGDNEQFF
>TRBV5-1
CASSLPGTENEQFF
>TRBV5-5
CASSLSQGLRDSPLHF
>TRBV28
CASSPWDRENTEAFF
>TRBV27
CASSDTRGTEAFF
>TRBV20-1
CSASGGQSNEKLFF
>TRBV5-4
CASSWGLGTGMNEQFF
>TRBV6-5
CASSYSGSFTEAFF
>TRBV4-1
CASSPSLGGNGEKLFF
>TRBV25-1
CASSGVGQGVVNTEAFF
>TRBV6-1
CASSEAFGGGEKLFF
>TRBV15
CATSSHRVKFEQFF
>TRBV10-3
CAISDMRQGGEETQYF
>TRBV19
CASSIQASGNEQYF
>TRBV2
CASRGQLHQPQHF
>TRBV7-9
CASSLGQGQTQYF